Listed below are T cell receptor beta chains from one sample, sequenced in a study of blood T cell repertoires in COVID-19. Produced via immunoSEQ multiplex PCR; TCRdb's table is partial and in-frame only. This table has fewer than 60,000 clones, around 86% appearing once. Sequencing was done on a sample of peripheral blood. These TCRs come from an elderly woman with acute or convalescent COVID-19. CDR3s include the opening cysteine and the closing phenylalanine or tryptophan. Each record gives: J gene, D gene, V gene, CDR3 DNA, CDR3 protein. D genes are given only for firm matches.

J gene: TRBJ2-3; D gene: TRBD1; V gene: TRBV11-2; CDR3 DNA: TGTGCCAGCAGCTTAGGGGGACAGGGGAGCACAGATACGCAGTATTTT; CDR3 protein: CASSLGGQGSTDTQYF
J gene: TRBJ1-4; D gene: .; V gene: TRBV7-6; CDR3 DNA: TGTGCCAGCAGCATCTACTACAGGGAAGCTAATGAAAAACTGTTTTTT; CDR3 protein: CASSIYYREANEKLFF
J gene: TRBJ1-2; D gene: .; V gene: TRBV18; CDR3 DNA: TGTGCCAGCTCACCAAAGGACCGGGAATATGGCTACACCTTC; CDR3 protein: CASSPKDREYGYTF
J gene: TRBJ2-1; D gene: .; V gene: TRBV18; CDR3 DNA: TGTGCCAGCTCACCGGGACTGCCCGGAGGGTCCAATGAGCAGTTCTTC; CDR3 protein: CASSPGLPGGSNEQFF
J gene: TRBJ1-3; D gene: .; V gene: TRBV12-5; CDR3 DNA: TGTGCTAGTGGTTTCCTCTCTGGAAACACCATATATTTT; CDR3 protein: CASGFLSGNTIYF
J gene: TRBJ2-1; D gene: .; V gene: TRBV18; CDR3 DNA: TGTGCCAGCTCACCTGGGTGGCGGAGTGACAATGAGCAGTTCTTC; CDR3 protein: CASSPGWRSDNEQFF
J gene: TRBJ2-1; D gene: TRBD2; V gene: TRBV10-2; CDR3 DNA: TGCGCCAGCAGTGAGACTAGCGGGAGGCATTACAATGAGCAGTTCTTC; CDR3 protein: CASSETSGRHYNEQFF
J gene: TRBJ1-1; D gene: TRBD1; V gene: TRBV7-6; CDR3 DNA: TGTGCCAGCAGCTCAACAGGGGTAGGAGGCACTGAAGCTTTCTTT; CDR3 protein: CASSSTGVGGTEAFF
J gene: TRBJ2-7; D gene: .; V gene: TRBV3-1/TRBV3-2; CDR3 DNA: TGTGCCAGCAGTTTCGGACAGGAGCAGTACTTC; CDR3 protein: CASSFGQEQYF
J gene: TRBJ2-1; D gene: .; V gene: TRBV7-6; CDR3 DNA: TGTGCCAGCAGCTTGGGACCGGGGGAGTACAATGAGCAGTTCTTC; CDR3 protein: CASSLGPGEYNEQFF